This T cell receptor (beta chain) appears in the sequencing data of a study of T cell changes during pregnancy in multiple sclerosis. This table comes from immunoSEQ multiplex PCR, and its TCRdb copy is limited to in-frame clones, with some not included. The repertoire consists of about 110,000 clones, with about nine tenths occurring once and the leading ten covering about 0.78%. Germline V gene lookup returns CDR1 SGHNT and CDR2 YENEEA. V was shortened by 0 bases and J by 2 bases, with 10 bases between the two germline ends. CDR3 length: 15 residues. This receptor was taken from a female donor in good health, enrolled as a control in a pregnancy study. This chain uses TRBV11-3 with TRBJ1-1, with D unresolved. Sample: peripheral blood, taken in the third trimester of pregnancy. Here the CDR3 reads CASSLEGGFNTEAFF. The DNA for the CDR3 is TGTGCCAGCAGCTTAGAAGGAGGGTTCAACACTGAAGCTTTCTTT.